Below are 24 T cell receptor beta chains sequenced from a single sample in a study of blood T cell repertoires in COVID-19. TCRdb's table, derived via immunoSEQ multiplex PCR, lists solely in-frame clones and lacks some. Of 95,000 to 150,000 clones in the sample, around 90% were seen once. The specimen sequenced was peripheral blood. The source is a woman aged 45-65 years with active or convalescent COVID-19.

The chain combines TRBV7-9 with TRBJ1-2, with 9 bases that match TRBD1. After removal of 5 bases from V and 7 bases from J, the junction contained 8 bases not matched to a gene. The CDR3 sequence is 14 residues long. CDR1 and CDR2 from the germline V gene are SEHNR and FQNEAQ (reference sequence). The CDR3 loop reads CASSPQGALVGYTF. CDR3 bases: TGTGCCAGCAGCCCACAGGGGGCACTAGTTGGCTACACCTTC.

The chain is built from TRBV13 and TRBJ2-1; D may be TRBD1 (5 bases). The germline V gene has CDR1 PRHDT and CDR2 FYEKMQ (reference sequence). The CDR3 contains 17 residues. The germline V and J ends were trimmed by 4 bases and 5 bases, with 21 bases remaining between them. CDR3 residues: CASSSRSGPQGDNEQFF. As DNA, the CDR3 is TGTGCCAGCAGCTCTAGGTCCGGTCCACAAGGGGACAATGAGCAGTTCTTC.

The CDR3 here is CASSQGGALEGTQYF. CDR3 sequence (DNA): TGCGCCAGCAGCCAAGGCGGGGCCTTGGAGGGGACCCAGTACTTC. The chain recombines TRBV4-3 with TRBJ2-5, with D tentatively TRBD2 (6 bases). Germline V lookup: CDR1 LGHNA, CDR2 YSLEER. This CDR3 region has 15 residues. Trimming removed 1 base from V and 7 bases from J, with 16 bases in between.

The gene calls are TRBV7-3 and TRBJ2-5; 9 nucleotides match TRBD2. Germline lookup yields CDR1 SGHTA and CDR2 FQGTGA. The CDR3 has 14 amino acids. The J segment lost 5 bases and the V segment lost 3 bases, leaving 4 bases of the junction unmatched. The chain's CDR3 is CASSFSGSTETQYF. CDR3 DNA: TGTGCCAGCAGCTTTAGCGGGAGTACTGAGACCCAGTACTTC.

V gene TRBV7-9 combines with J gene TRBJ1-4; weak D call: TRBD1 (6 bases). V was cut by 5 bases and J by 6 bases, with 16 bases left in between. The CDR3 runs 15 residues. Germline CDR1 is SEHNR and CDR2 is FQNEAQ (reference sequence). CDR3 DNA: TGTGCCAGCAGCCGAGAGGGCAGGGGAGATGAAAAACTGTTTTTT. Translation: CASSREGRGDEKLFF.

The chain carries TRBV4-2 and TRBJ1-6; D is perhaps TRBD1 (5 bases). Germline CDR1 reads LGHNA; CDR2 reads YNFKEQ. With 1 base removed from V and 0 bases from J, the gap between germline ends came to 10 bases. The CDR3 loop spans 17 amino acids. CDR3: CASSQGGGSSYNSPLHF. The CDR3 nucleotides read TGTGCCAGCAGCCAAGGGGGGGGGAGCTCCTATAATTCACCCCTCCACTTT.

The CDR3 reads CASSKTGYDTEAFF. CDR3 in DNA: TGTGCCAGCAGCAAGACAGGGTACGACACTGAAGCTTTCTTT. The J gene is TRBJ1-1, the V gene TRBV28; 7 bases agree with TRBD1. In germline, CDR1 is MDHEN, CDR2 SYDVKM. V lost 6 bases to trimming and J lost 3 bases; unmatched junction nucleotides: 7. This CDR3 region has 14 residues.

The chain carries TRBV3-1 (or the pseudogene TRBV3-2) and TRBJ2-3; D gene ambiguous. This CDR3 comprises 17 residues. Germline CDR1 and CDR2: LGHDT and YNNKEL (reference sequence). Trimming removed 1 base at V and 2 bases at J, with 16 bases between. The CDR3 region has the DNA TGTGCCAGCAGCCAAGTCCCACAGCCTACCCACACAGATACGCAGTATTTT. Translating gives CASSQVPQPTHTDTQYF.

The V call is TRBV5-1, the J call TRBJ2-2; 10 positions agree with TRBD1. This CDR3 comprises 15 residues. J was trimmed by 7 bases and V by 4 bases; bases with no gene match: 7. The V gene's germline CDR1 is SGHRS and CDR2 YFSETQ. CDR3 region: CASSLDRGPSGELFF. CDR3 in DNA: TGCGCCAGCAGCCTCGACAGGGGGCCGAGCGGGGAGCTGTTTTTT.

This clone has more than one count but fewer than ten. This sequence joins TRBV6-5 and TRBJ1-3, with a tentative D call TRBD1 (5 bases). The CDR3 has 13 residues. Germline V lookup: CDR1 MNHEY, CDR2 SVGAGI. V was shortened by 9 bases and J by 4 bases, with 13 bases between the two germline ends. CDR3 nucleotide sequence: TGTGCCAGTGGAGGGACGCTCGGAAACACCATATATTTT. It is translated as CASGGTLGNTIYF.

This chain connects TRBV27 to TRBJ2-7, with D perhaps TRBD2 (6 bases). V lost 2 bases to trimming and J lost 2 bases, with 10 bases between them. Germline V gene data show CDR1 as MNHEY and CDR2 as SMNVEV (reference sequence). The CDR3 sequence is 14 residues long. CDR3 in amino acids: CASSLEGGAYEQYF. CDR3 nucleotides: TGTGCCAGCAGTTTAGAGGGAGGTGCCTACGAGCAGTACTTC.

The chain has TRBV7-6 and TRBJ2-5; D is undetermined. V was trimmed by 2 bases and J by 0 bases, leaving 16 bases between them. The CDR3 loop spans 17 amino acids. Germline-derived CDR1 and CDR2 are SGHVS and FNYEAQ. The CDR3 region has the DNA TGTGCCAGCAGCTTATCCCGACTCAACCTGTACCAAGAGACCCAGTACTTC. Amino acids: CASSLSRLNLYQETQYF. Drawing the rest from reference TRBV7-6 and TRBJ2-5, the complete variable domain is GAGVSQSPRYKVTKRGQDVALRCDPISGHVSLYWYRQALGQGPEFLTYFNYEAQQDKSGLPNDRFSAERPEGSISTLTIQRTEQRDSAMYRCASSLSRLNLYQETQYFGPGTRLLVL.

The rearrangement uses TRBV15 and TRBJ1-2; the D is unclear. CDR3 length equals 15 residues. Germline assignment: CDR1 LNHNV and CDR2 YYDKDF (reference sequence). Trimming took off 0 bases at V and 4 bases at J, with 12 bases between the two ends. The CDR3 protein is CATSRDRGRAYGYTF. The CDR3 DNA reads TGTGCCACCAGCAGAGATCGAGGCAGAGCCTATGGCTACACCTTC. The full variable domain, rest sourced from reference TRBV15 and TRBJ1-2, is DAMVIQNPRYQVTQFGKPVTLSCSQTLNHNVMYWYQQKSSQAPKLLFHYYDKDFNNEADTPDNFQSRRPNTSFCFLDIRSPGLGDTAMYLCATSRDRGRAYGYTFGSGTRLTVV.

The rearrangement links TRBV7-2 to TRBJ1-2, with a possible D match to TRBD1 (5 bases). V was clipped by 7 bases and J by 7 bases, with 16 bases between them. The V gene's germline CDR1 is SGHTA and CDR2 FQGNSA. The CDR3 has 13 residues. The CDR3 spells CASNSIGGTGYTF. The CDR3 nucleotides are TGTGCCAGCAACAGTATTGGGGGGACTGGCTACACCTTC.

This clone was detected only once. The V call is TRBV7-8, the J call TRBJ2-7; D possibly corresponds to TRBD1 (5 bases). The CDR3 length is 14 residues. Trimming pared 8 bases from V and 0 bases from J, leaving 14 bases between. Germline CDR1 reads SGHVS; CDR2 reads FQNEAQ. The CDR3 DNA sequence: TGTGCCAGCTCCCCTGGGGCGATCTCCTACGAGCAGTACTTC. Protein sequence: CASSPGAISYEQYF.

V is TRBV4-2 and J is TRBJ2-3, with TRBD2 matching over 7 bases. Trimming at V came to 2 bases and at J to 5 bases, leaving 10 bases not matched to a gene. Germline loops: CDR1 LGHNA, CDR2 YNFKEQ. The CDR3 extends over 16 amino acids. The CDR3 nucleotides read TGTGCCAGCAGCCAACCCTTGGGACTAACCCTAGATACGCAGTATTTT. Its translation is CASSQPLGLTLDTQYF.

V is TRBV30 and J is TRBJ2-7; D not certain. With 0 bases removed from V and 3 bases from J, the gap between germline ends came to 6 bases. Germline assignment: CDR1 GTSNPN and CDR2 SVGIG (reference sequence). The CDR3 consists of 12 residues. CDR3 amino acids: CAWSVRGYEQYF. For the CDR3, the DNA is TGTGCCTGGAGTGTACGAGGCTACGAGCAGTACTTC.

The chain recombines TRBV19 with TRBJ1-1; 7 nucleotides match TRBD1. J lost 1 base, V lost 6 bases, and 2 bases had no gene match. This CDR3 contains 13 residues. Germline V gives CDR1 LNHDA, CDR2 SQIVND (reference sequence). The chain's CDR3 is CASRTGPNTEAFF. The CDR3 DNA follows: TGTGCCAGTAGGACAGGGCCGAACACTGAAGCTTTCTTT.

Comment on this clone: Germline and junction disagree at one end, which may indicate a read error. J is TRBJ2-3 and V is TRBV9; D unclear. CDR1 and CDR2 (germline): SGDLS, YYNGEE. The CDR3 is made up of 15 amino acids. The CDR3 protein is CASSVAPQYTNTQYF. The CDR3 DNA follows: TGTGCCAGCAGCGTAGCACCCCAATACACAAATACGCAGTATTTT.

The CDR3 DNA sequence: TGTGCCAGCTCACCACCCGGGGGAGACTTTGGGCAGTACTTC. This translates into CASSPPGGDFGQYF. The chain has TRBV18 and TRBJ2-7, with a possible D match to TRBD2 (6 bases). V lost 0 bases, J lost 9 bases, and 15 bases lay in between. Germline-derived CDR1 and CDR2 are KGHSH and LQKENI. The CDR3 loop spans 14 amino acids.

The chain employs TRBV30 and TRBJ1-4, with a possible D match to TRBD1 (5 bases). Trimming pared 5 bases from V and 3 bases from J, leaving 10 bases between. The CDR3 contains 13 residues. Germline CDR1 is GTSNPN and CDR2 is SVGIG (reference sequence). In nucleotides, the CDR3 is TGTGCCTGGCAGGGTAGGGCTAATGAAAAACTGTTTTTT. This codes for CAWQGRANEKLFF.

The chain carries TRBV6-4 and TRBJ1-2; D perhaps matches TRBD1 (5 bases). Trimming took off 6 bases at V and 2 bases at J, with 19 bases between the two ends. The CDR3 is made up of 16 amino acids. The germline CDR1 and CDR2 sequences are MRHNA and SNTAGT. CDR3 DNA sequence: TGTGCCAGCAGGCTTCACCCCGGGGGGGGGAACTATGGCTACACCTTC. It encodes CASRLHPGGGNYGYTF.

The chain combines TRBV5-1 with TRBJ1-1, with TRBD1 matching 9 bases. CDR1 and CDR2 (germline): SGHRS, YFSETQ. This CDR3 contains 14 residues. Germline trimming cut 3 bases from V and 3 bases from J; bases unmatched to any gene: 3. The CDR3, as DNA: TGCGCCAGCAGCTGGACAGGGGTAGACACTGAAGCTTTCTTT. Translated: CASSWTGVDTEAFF.

This chain connects TRBV5-1 to TRBJ1-1; D uncertain. CDR3 length: 13 residues. V was pared by 0 bases and J by 3 bases, with 6 bases between. Germline CDR1 is SGHRS and CDR2 is YFSETQ. The CDR3 spells CASSLGSDTEAFF. The CDR3 nucleotides are TGCGCCAGCAGCTTGGGTTCAGACACTGAAGCTTTCTTT. Together with reference TRBV5-1 and TRBJ1-1, the CDR3 gives the full variable domain: KAGVTQTPRYLIKTRGQQVTLSCSPISGHRSVSWYQQTPGQGLQFLFEYFSETQRNKGNFPGRFSGRQFSNSRSEMNVSTLELGDSALYLCASSLGSDTEAFFGQGTRLTVV.